This TCR beta chain was observed in a study of T cells in Graves' hyperthyroidism and ophthalmopathy. Points from the study as a whole: Through a model of 13 V-J features, ophthalmopathy was separated from stable hyperthyroidism.

Amplified TCR beta CDR3 regions derived from RNA transcripts. HTBI primers were the set used in a first-round RT-PCR of the TCR CDR3. TCRdb redid the calling of the multiplex PCR reads with MiXCR, one entry per CDR3 protein. The sample includes 300,000 to 450,000 distinct CDR3 sequences, about 15% of them seen just once. The sample holds one count of this clonotype. Its target is unknown. This may stem from a read error, because a much larger clone lies one nucleotide away. This CDR3 comprises 15 residues. V was trimmed by 0 bases and J by 1 base, leaving 10 bases between them. Looked up from germline, CDR1 is DFQATT and CDR2 is SNEGSKA (reference sequence). Exclusion of patients followed from uncontrolled infection, other autoimmune disease, pregnancy or lactation. Orbital computed tomography, thyroid ultrasound, serum thyroxine and TRAb, and clinical symptoms together informed the diagnoses. The authors took PBMCs from over 8.5 ml fresh peripheral blood.

The chain employs TRBV20-1 and TRBJ1-5; the D gene is possibly TRBD1 (5 bases). Source material: blood. The clonotype was recovered from a woman younger than 45 with Graves' ophthalmopathy. The CDR3 is CSARDPSGSNQPQHF. Here the CDR3 DNA reads TGCAGTGCTAGAGATCCGTCAGGGAGCAATCAGCCCCAGCATTTT.